The following is a T cell receptor (beta chain) sequence with its context. The germline V gene encodes CDR1 GTSNPN and CDR2 SVGIG (reference sequence). With 2 bases removed from V and 6 bases from J, the gap between germline ends came to 10 bases. CDR3 length: 12 amino acids. This sample was taken from a study of T cell responses to AZD1222 COVID-19 vaccine. The repertoire was sequenced with immunoSEQ multiplex PCR; TCRdb's copy has only in-frame clones and lacks some. The sample lists around 160,000 clones, around 83% occurring once. V and J are TRBV30 and TRBJ2-5, with D possibly TRBD2 on 6 matching bases. This TCR was recovered from an adult in good health. The sample was peripheral blood, taken on day 0 of MenACWY control vaccination. In DNA form, the CDR3 reads TGTGCCTGGAGTCGGGGGATACAGACCCAGTACTTC. Its protein product is CAWSRGIQTQYF.